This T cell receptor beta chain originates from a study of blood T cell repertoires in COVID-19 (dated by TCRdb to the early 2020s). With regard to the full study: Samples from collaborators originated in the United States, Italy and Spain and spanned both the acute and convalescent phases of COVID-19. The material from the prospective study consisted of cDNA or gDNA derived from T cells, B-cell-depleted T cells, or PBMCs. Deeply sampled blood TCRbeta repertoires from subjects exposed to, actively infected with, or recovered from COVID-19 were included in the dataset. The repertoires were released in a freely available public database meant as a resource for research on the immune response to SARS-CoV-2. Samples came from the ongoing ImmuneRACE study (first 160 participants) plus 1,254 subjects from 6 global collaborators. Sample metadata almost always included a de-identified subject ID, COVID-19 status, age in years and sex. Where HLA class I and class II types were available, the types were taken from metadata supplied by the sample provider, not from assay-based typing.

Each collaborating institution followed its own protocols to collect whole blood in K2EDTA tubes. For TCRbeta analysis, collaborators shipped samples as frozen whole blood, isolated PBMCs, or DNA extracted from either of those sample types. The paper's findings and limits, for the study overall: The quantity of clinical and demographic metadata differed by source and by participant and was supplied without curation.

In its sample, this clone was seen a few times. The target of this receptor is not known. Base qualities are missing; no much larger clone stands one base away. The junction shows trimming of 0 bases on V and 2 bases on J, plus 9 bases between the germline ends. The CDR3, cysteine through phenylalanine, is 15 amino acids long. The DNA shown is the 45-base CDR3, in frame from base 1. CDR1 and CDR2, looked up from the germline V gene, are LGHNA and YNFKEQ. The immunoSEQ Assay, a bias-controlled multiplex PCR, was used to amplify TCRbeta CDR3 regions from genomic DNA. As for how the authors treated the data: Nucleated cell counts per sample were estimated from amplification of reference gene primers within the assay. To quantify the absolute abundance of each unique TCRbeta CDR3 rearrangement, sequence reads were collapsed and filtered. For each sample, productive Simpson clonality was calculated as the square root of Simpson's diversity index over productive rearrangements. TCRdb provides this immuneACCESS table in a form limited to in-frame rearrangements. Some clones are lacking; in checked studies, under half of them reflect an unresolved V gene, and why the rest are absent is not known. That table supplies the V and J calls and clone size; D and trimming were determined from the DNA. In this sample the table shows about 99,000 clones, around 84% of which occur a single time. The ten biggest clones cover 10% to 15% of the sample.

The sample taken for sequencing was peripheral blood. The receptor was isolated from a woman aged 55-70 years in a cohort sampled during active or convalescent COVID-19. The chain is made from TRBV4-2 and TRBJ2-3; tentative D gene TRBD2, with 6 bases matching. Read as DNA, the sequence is TGTGCCAGCAGCCAAGACGAGCGGGCCACAGATACGCAGTATTTT. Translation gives CASSQDERATDTQYF.